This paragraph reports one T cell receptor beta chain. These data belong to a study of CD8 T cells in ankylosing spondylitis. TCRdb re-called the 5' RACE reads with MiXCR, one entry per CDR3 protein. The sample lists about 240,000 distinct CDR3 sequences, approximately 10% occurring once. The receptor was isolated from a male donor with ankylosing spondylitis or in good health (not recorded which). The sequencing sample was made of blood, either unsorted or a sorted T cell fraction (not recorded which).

The CDR3 spells CASSFVFEQFF. The CDR3 DNA sequence: TGTGCCAGCAGCTTTGTATTTGAGCAGTTCTTC. The chain has TRBV7-2 and TRBJ2-1, with no clear D. V lost 3 bases and J lost 9, with 6 bases in between. The CDR3 consists of 11 residues. Per the germline V gene, CDR1 is SGHTA and CDR2 is FQGNSA.